The 29 T cell receptor beta chains below were found in one sample sequenced in a study of blood T cells in healthy people across ages (dated by TCRdb to the mid-2010s). The method behind the library was 5' RACE. The sequencing machine was an Illumina HiSeq 2500. A second PCR of about 6 to 12 cycles was performed with a sample-barcoded 5' primer and a J-beta primer mix. The public reads were quality trimmed at Q25 with fastp and then assembled into clones with MiXCR by TCRdb, keeping productive beta chains. Rows are combined by CDR3 protein, so each entry shows the most common genes and DNA. This sample holds 590,000 or so distinct CDR3 sequences; roughly 30% were observed only once. The top ten hold about a sixth of the sample. Source material: blood. The source is an elderly woman in good health.

J is TRBJ2-2 and V is TRBV27; 7 bases are a match to TRBD1. The V gene end was trimmed by 6 bases and the J gene end by 7 bases; junction bases not matched to a gene: 5. The CDR3 has 13 residues. The germline CDR1 and CDR2 sequences are MNHEY and SMNVEV (reference sequence). CDR3 sequence (DNA): TGTGCCAGCAGCAAGGACAGGTTCGGGGAGCTGTTTTTT. Translation: CASSKDRFGELFF.

To note about this clonotype: A read error may be the cause here, since a much bigger clone is one base away. The chain couples TRBV29-1 to TRBJ2-1; TRBD1 aligns across 8 bases. The CDR3 runs 13 residues. J was trimmed by 5 bases and V by 4 bases; bases with no gene match: 4. The V gene's germline CDR1 is SQVTM and CDR2 ANQGSEA. CDR3 sequence (DNA): TGCAGCGTTGGACAGGGGCACAACAATGAGCAGTTCTTC. Amino acid sequence: CSVGQGHNNEQFF.

This clonotype was detected many times. The V and J genes are TRBV4-3 and TRBJ2-1; D is unclear. Germline CDR1 LGHNA, CDR2 YSLEER. The CDR3 is 14 amino acids. Trimming removed 1 base at V and 7 bases at J, with 11 bases between. CDR3: CASSQGDGRNEQFF. CDR3 bases: TGCGCCAGCAGCCAAGGCGACGGAAGGAATGAGCAGTTCTTC.

This clonotype appeared many times. The chain uses TRBV7-9 and TRBJ1-1; no reliable D call. The V gene lost 5 bases and the J gene lost 5 bases, with 6 bases spanning the gap. The length of the CDR3 is 11 residues. Germline assignment: CDR1 SEHNR and CDR2 FQNEAQ (reference sequence). The CDR3 region is CASSPKTEAFF. CDR3 coding DNA: TGTGCCAGCAGCCCAAAAACTGAAGCTTTCTTT.

At least ten counts were recorded for this clonotype. This chain connects TRBV29-1 to TRBJ2-7, with 7 bases matching TRBD1. CDR1 SQVTM and CDR2 ANQGSEA come from the germline V gene. V dropped 4 bases and J dropped 5; count of bases not matched to a gene: 5. CDR3 length: 12 amino acids. The CDR3 nucleotides are TGCAGCGTTGTGGGACAGTCCCACGAGCAGTACTTC. It yields the protein CSVVGQSHEQYF.

Turning to this clonotype: This may be a read error, as it is one base from a much larger clone. The missing conserved phenylalanine or tryptophan at the end of this CDR3 makes a read error likely. This chain links TRBV29-1 with TRBJ2-7, with 9 bases matching TRBD1. Looked up from germline, CDR1 is SQVTM and CDR2 is ANQGSEA. The CDR3 length is 13 residues. V gave up 6 bases and J gave up 2 bases; unmatched junction bases: 5. CDR3 residues: CSVGTGFTYEQYL. The CDR3 bases are TGCAGCGTCGGGACAGGGTTCACCTACGAGCAGTACCTC.

Only a few counts were recorded for this clonotype. The V and J genes are TRBV7-8 and TRBJ1-5, with D perhaps TRBD1 (5 bases). CDR3 length: 17 amino acids. CDR1 is SGHVS, CDR2 FQNEAQ, per germline. The germline V and J ends were trimmed by 1 base and 3 bases, with 16 bases remaining between them. CDR3 sequence reads: CASSLEFSGWDNQPQHF. Here the CDR3 DNA reads TGTGCCAGCAGCTTAGAATTTTCAGGGTGGGACAATCAGCCCCAGCATTTT.

This clonotype was seen at least ten times. V is TRBV10-3 and J is TRBJ2-1; 13 bases line up with TRBD2. Germline V gene sequence: CDR1 ENHRY, CDR2 SYGVKD. The CDR3 loop spans 15 amino acids. V gave up 7 bases and J gave up 7 bases; unmatched junction bases: 7. The CDR3 loop is CAITPGLAGRNEQFF. In DNA form, the CDR3 reads TGTGCCATCACCCCGGGACTAGCGGGACGTAATGAGCAGTTCTTC.

The table lists this clonotype with many counts. This rearrangement joins TRBV4-2 to TRBJ2-3, with D hard to call. The CDR3 has 14 residues. Trimming removed 0 bases from V and 2 bases from J, with 6 bases in between. Germline V gene lookup returns CDR1 LGHNA and CDR2 YNFKEQ. The CDR3 is CASSQEGTTDTQYF. The CDR3 region has the DNA TGTGCCAGCAGCCAAGAGGGTACCACAGATACGCAGTATTTT.

Remarks on this clonotype: A much larger clone is a single base away; this may be a read error. The CDR3 region is CASTYRGGTDTQYF. For the CDR3, the DNA is TGTGCCAGTACTTATAGAGGGGGCACAGATACGCAGTATTTT. The chain employs TRBV12-3 or TRBV12-4 and TRBJ2-3; possibly TRBD1 or TRBD2 for D (5 bases each). V shed 9 bases and J shed 1 base, with 14 bases lying between them. This CDR3 comprises 14 residues.

The chain has TRBV19 and TRBJ2-3, with 7 bases identical to TRBD1. The CDR3 consists of 14 residues. With 3 bases clipped from V and 6 bases from J, the junction kept 6 bases outside the gene matches. The germline gives CDR1 LNHDA, CDR2 SQIVND (reference sequence). CDR3: CASSIGTEGDTQYF. The DNA for the CDR3 is TGTGCCAGTAGTATCGGGACAGAGGGGGATACGCAGTATTTT.

The chain joins TRBV15 to TRBJ1-1; D is uncertain. This CDR3 comprises 13 residues. Germline CDR1 is LNHNV and CDR2 is YYDKDF (reference sequence). V gave up 0 bases and J gave up 0 bases, with 2 bases separating them. CDR3 in DNA: TGTGCCACCAGCAGAGAGTTGAACACTGAAGCTTTCTTT. The encoded protein is CATSRELNTEAFF.

This chain joins TRBV6-5 and TRBJ2-7, with no clear D. The CDR3 has 11 amino acids. The germline V gene has CDR1 MNHEY and CDR2 SVGAGI. V was trimmed by 6 bases and J by 7 bases, leaving 10 bases between them. In DNA, the CDR3 is TGTGCCAGCAGGACAAGGGATGAGCAGTACTTC. This gives the protein CASRTRDEQYF.

This clonotype was seen only a few times. It may be a read error: a sequence one base away is much more abundant. V gene TRBV12-3 or TRBV12-4 combines with J gene TRBJ2-1, with a weak D call TRBD1 (6 bases). The better agreement between TRBJ2-7 and the DNA end casts doubt on the J call. This CDR3 spans 16 amino acids. The CDR3: CASSSRGHSSYNEQYF. DNA for the CDR3: TGTGCCAGCAGTTCAAGGGGACACAGTTCCTACAATGAGCAGTACTTC.

This clonotype occurred many times. J is TRBJ2-5 and V is TRBV9; a possible D gene is TRBD2 (7 bases). Trimming took off 3 bases at V and 4 bases at J, with 10 bases between the two ends. Germline V gives CDR1 SGDLS, CDR2 YYNGEE. CDR3 length: 13 residues. As DNA, the CDR3 is TGTGCCAGCAGCGGGGGGGGGGCAGAGACCCAGTACTTC. It encodes CASSGGGAETQYF.

This clonotype was counted at least ten times. The rearrangement links TRBV20-1 to TRBJ2-1; 7 bases are shared with TRBD1. The trim removed 7 bases at V and 0 bases at J, leaving 9 bases unmatched. The V gene's germline CDR1 is DFQATT and CDR2 SNEGSKA (reference sequence). The CDR3 has 15 amino acids. The chain's CDR3 is CSVSGTEDSYNEQFF. In DNA form, the CDR3 reads TGCAGTGTATCCGGGACAGAGGACTCCTACAATGAGCAGTTCTTC.

This clonotype was recorded at least ten times. The J gene is TRBJ2-3, the V gene TRBV20-1; 13 positions agree with TRBD2. The CDR3 has 14 amino acids. V dropped 5 bases and J dropped 1; count of bases not matched to a gene: 0. The germline V gene encodes CDR1 DFQATT and CDR2 SNEGSKA (reference sequence). The CDR3 DNA sequence: TGCAGTGCTGGACTAGCGGGGGGCACAGATACGCAGTATTTT. Residues: CSAGLAGGTDTQYF.

This clonotype was seen many times. The rearrangement joins TRBV12-3 or TRBV12-4 to TRBJ1-2; the D gene is possibly TRBD1 (6 bases). The CDR3 has 13 residues. V shed 1 base and J shed 8 bases, with 11 bases lying between them. The CDR3 here is CASSLGGARGYTF. The CDR3 coding sequence is TGTGCCAGCAGTTTAGGGGGGGCGCGGGGCTACACCTTC.

A few counts support this clonotype. The chain has TRBV3-1 and TRBJ2-2, with D perhaps TRBD1 (5 bases). The CDR3 is made up of 15 amino acids. In germline, CDR1 is LGHDT, CDR2 YNNKEL (reference sequence). The V gene lost 3 bases and the J gene lost 5 bases, with 13 bases spanning the gap. In DNA form, the CDR3 reads TGTGCCAGCAGCCATCTCCAGGGCTCAACCGGGGAGCTGTTTTTT. The encoded protein is CASSHLQGSTGELFF.

This clonotype was seen just once. The genes are TRBV5-1 and TRBJ2-5; 11 bases align to TRBD2. The ends lost 4 bases at V and 11 bases at J; junction bases unmatched: 13. Germline V gene sequence: CDR1 SGHRS, CDR2 YFSETQ. The CDR3 has 15 residues. As DNA, the CDR3 is TGCGCCAGCAGCGCGACTAGCGGGGCTTCCAATGAGCAGTACTTC. It specifies CASSATSGASNEQYF.

This clonotype was observed at least ten times. J is TRBJ1-5 and V is TRBV5-6, with TRBD1 identical over 9 bases. Germline CDR1 is SGHDT and CDR2 is YYEEEE. The CDR3 has 17 residues. The ends lost 3 bases at V and 1 base at J; junction bases unmatched: 8. The CDR3 spells CASSSLGGTGSNQPQHF. The CDR3 region has the DNA TGTGCCAGCAGCTCCCTCGGCGGGACAGGGAGCAATCAGCCCCAGCATTTT.

This clonotype was seen repeatedly, ten times or more. The DNA for the CDR3 is TGCGCCAGCAGCCCCTTTGGATTTAATGAAAAACTGTTTTTT. It translates to CASSPFGFNEKLFF. The chain carries TRBV5-1 and TRBJ1-4; D is undetermined. Trimming pared 4 bases from V and 4 bases from J, leaving 11 bases between. In germline, CDR1 is SGHRS, CDR2 YFSETQ. The CDR3 consists of 14 residues.

This clonotype was observed a handful of times. The junction differs from germline at one of its ends, possibly a read error. V is TRBV5-1 and J is TRBJ1-2; possibly TRBD1 for D (5 bases). The CDR3 sequence is 16 residues long. Germline assignment: CDR1 SGHRS and CDR2 YFSETQ. CDR3 DNA sequence: TGCGCCGGCAGCGAAGGAGCAGGGTCCCCCCTTGGGGGCTACACCTTC. As protein: CAGSEGAGSPLGGYTF.

Regarding this clonotype: One base away lies a much larger clone, so this may be a sequencing read error. This chain links TRBV6-6 with TRBJ2-7, with D possibly matching TRBD2 (5 bases). Germline V lookup: CDR1 MNHNY, CDR2 SVGAGI (reference sequence). V lost 8 bases and J lost 1, with 24 bases in between. CDR3 length: 17 amino acids. The CDR3 DNA reads TGTGCCAGCGGGTCAGCAGCCACCGGGATCATGTCCTACGAGCAGTACTTC. Protein: CASGSAATGIMSYEQYF.

The CDR3 DNA is TGTGCCAGCAGCTTAGGTATTCGGGTTGAAGCTTTCTTT. Translation gives CASSLGIRVEAFF. The rearrangement uses TRBV7-8 and TRBJ1-1; D gene uncertain. CDR3 length: 13 amino acids. Germline values: CDR1 SGHVS, CDR2 FQNEAQ. V was cut by 1 base and J by 7 bases, with 10 bases left in between.

There are many counts of this clonotype. The chain joins TRBV29-1 to TRBJ1-4, with D perhaps TRBD1 (6 bases). The germline gives CDR1 SQVTM, CDR2 ANQGSEA. V was pared by 4 bases and J by 7 bases, with 7 bases between. The CDR3 is 11 residues long. CDR3 nucleotides: TGCAGCGTTGGGGACACTGAAAAACTGTTTTTT. Translation: CSVGDTEKLFF.

In this sample, this clonotype turned up many times. CDR3 sequence reads: CSVGTRSTDTQYF. The CDR3 nucleotides read TGCAGCGTTGGGACGCGAAGCACAGATACGCAGTATTTT. The V call is TRBV29-1, the J call TRBJ2-3; no clear D. This CDR3 comprises 13 residues. The V end was cut by 4 bases, the J end by 0 bases, with 8 bases between. CDR1 is SQVTM and CDR2 is ANQGSEA in the germline V gene.

The CDR3 DNA follows: TGTGCCAGCAGCTTAGCCTACACCAAAGCCAAAAACATTCAGTACTTC. Translated, it gives CASSLAYTKAKNIQYF. The chain recombines TRBV7-9 with TRBJ2-4; the D is unclear. Between the trimmed V and J ends, which lost 0 bases and 0 bases, there was a span of 9 bases. CDR1 and CDR2 from the germline V gene are SEHNR and FQNEAQ (reference sequence). The CDR3 runs 16 residues.

Notes on this clonotype: A much bigger clone sits one base away, suggesting this may be a read error. The chain links TRBV20-1 to TRBJ2-7; 8 positions agree with TRBD2. The end of the DNA aligns better with TRBJ2-5, so the J call may be wrong. Germline CDR1 and CDR2: DFQATT and SNEGSKA (reference sequence). The CDR3 spans 15 residues. The CDR3 loop reads CSARNSGTPQGTQYF. The CDR3 DNA reads TGCAGTGCTAGGAATAGCGGGACTCCCCAAGGGACCCAGTACTTC.